These 19 T cell receptor beta chains were sequenced from one sample in a study of a mutant IDH1 vaccine in newly diagnosed glioma. Time point described: week 35, safety follow-up. A 20-mer mutant IDH1 peptide at 300 ug was injected subcutaneously with topical imiquimod. Their antigens are not known. The data were produced by immunoSEQ multiplex PCR, yet TCRdb's version contains in-frame clones alone and is incomplete. This table has some 60,000 clones, 86% appearing once. The material sequenced was PBMCs, taken from a glioma patient whose treatment included an IDH1 peptide vaccine. These receptors originate from a man aged 40-55 years with glioma.

The J gene is TRBJ2-7, the V gene TRBV6-6; D unresolved. The germline V gene has CDR1 MNHNY and CDR2 SVGAGI (reference sequence). The CDR3 spans 12 residues. Trimming shortened V by 4 bases and J by 4 bases, and 8 bases separated the two germline ends. This CDR3 is CASSWTRYEQYF. CDR3 sequence (DNA): TGTGCCAGCAGTTGGACGAGGTACGAGCAGTACTTC.

The rearrangement uses TRBV7-2 and TRBJ2-2; TRBD1 matches at 9 bases. Germline V gives CDR1 SGHTA, CDR2 FQGNSA. CDR3 length: 15 amino acids. Trimming took 5 bases from V and 6 from J; bases not matched to a gene: 7. The CDR3 is CASSPGQGYSGELFF. For the CDR3, the DNA is TGTGCCAGCAGCCCGGGACAGGGATATTCCGGGGAGCTGTTTTTT.

J is TRBJ1-1 and V is TRBV19; no definite D call. The CDR3 is 12 residues long. Deletions cut 5 bases from V and 4 bases from J, with 8 bases between. Germline CDR1 LNHDA, CDR2 SQIVND (reference sequence). The CDR3 loop reads CASSDPLTEAFF. Here the CDR3 DNA reads TGTGCCAGTAGTGATCCCCTCACTGAAGCTTTCTTT. Combining the CDR3 with reference TRBV19 and TRBJ1-1 gives the whole variable domain DGGITQSPKYLFRKEGQNVTLSCEQNLNHDAMYWYRQDPGQGLRLIYYSQIVNDFQKGDIAEGYSVSREKKESFPLTVTSAQKNPTAFYLCASSDPLTEAFFGQGTRLTVV.

V is TRBV10-1 and J is TRBJ1-1; the match to TRBD1 covers 8 bases. The V gene's germline CDR1 is WNHNN and CDR2 SYGVQD (reference sequence). V shed 0 bases and J 5 bases; nucleotides not matched to a gene: 5. The CDR3 has 15 residues. The CDR3 region is CASSESQGAYTEAFF. Written as DNA, the CDR3 is TGCGCCAGCAGTGAGTCGCAGGGGGCGTATACTGAAGCTTTCTTT.

This chain uses TRBV9 with TRBJ2-5, with D possibly being TRBD1 or TRBD2 (5 bases each). This CDR3 comprises 14 residues. V shed 0 bases and J shed 5 bases, with 11 bases lying between them. Germline CDR1 is SGDLS and CDR2 is YYNGEE. In nucleotides, the CDR3 is TGTGCCAGCAGCGTAGGTGGGGGAGTGGAGACCCAGTACTTC. Amino acids: CASSVGGGVETQYF.

The chain links TRBV5-1 to TRBJ2-3; D may be TRBD2 (5 bases). The germline V gene has CDR1 SGHRS and CDR2 YFSETQ. This CDR3 spans 17 amino acids. Trimming took off 0 bases at V and 0 bases at J, with 14 bases between the two ends. The DNA of the CDR3 is TGCGCCAGCAGCTTGGCTCCCCTAGCTCCTAGCACAGATACGCAGTATTTT. Its protein is CASSLAPLAPSTDTQYF.

The J gene is TRBJ2-3, the V gene TRBV5-4, with unresolved D. Germline loops: CDR1 SGHNT, CDR2 YYREEE (reference sequence). This CDR3 region has 16 residues. Trimming pared 2 bases from V and 0 bases from J, leaving 13 bases between. CDR3 coding DNA: TGTGCCAGCAGCTTTCCGACCTCAACTAGCACAGATACGCAGTATTTT. Translation: CASSFPTSTSTDTQYF.

The gene calls are TRBV18 and TRBJ2-7; D is uncertain. CDR1 and CDR2 from the germline V gene are KGHSH and LQKENI. Trimming took 2 bases from V and 4 from J, leaving 6 bases between them. The length of the CDR3 is 12 residues. This chain's CDR3 is CASSPNYYEQYF. The CDR3 DNA reads TGTGCCAGCTCACCAAACTATTACGAGCAGTACTTC.

This chain connects TRBV28 to TRBJ2-7; D is perhaps TRBD1 or TRBD2 (8 bases each). Germline-derived CDR1 and CDR2 are MDHEN and SYDVKM. The CDR3 extends over 18 amino acids. Trimming took off 2 bases at V and 7 bases at J, with 27 bases between the two ends. This CDR3 is CASSLQDRASERGGEQYF. CDR3 coding DNA: TGTGCCAGCAGTTTACAGGACAGGGCATCCGAACGGGGGGGGGAGCAGTACTTC.

The rearrangement joins TRBV7-8 to TRBJ2-5, with TRBD1 matching over 10 bases. The trim removed 5 bases at V and 5 bases at J, leaving 8 bases unmatched. The length of the CDR3 is 15 residues. Germline values: CDR1 SGHVS, CDR2 FQNEAQ. The CDR3 coding sequence is TGTGCCAGCAGCACCATGACAGGGGGCGGCGAGACCCAGTACTTC. Encoded protein: CASSTMTGGGETQYF. Using reference TRBV7-8 and TRBJ2-5 for the parts outside the CDR3, the full variable domain is GAGVSQSPRYKVAKRGQDVALRCDPISGHVSLFWYQQALGQGPEFLTYFQNEAQLDKSGLPSDRFFAERPEGSVSTLKIQRTQQEDSAVYLCASSTMTGGGETQYFGPGTRLLVL.

The chain couples TRBV7-2 to TRBJ2-1; D is perhaps TRBD1 (6 bases). This CDR3 has 13 residues. V was shortened by 6 bases and J by 9 bases, with 15 bases between the two germline ends. Germline V lookup: CDR1 SGHTA, CDR2 FQGNSA. In DNA form, the CDR3 reads TGTGCCAGCAGTCGACAGGTTACAATTGAGCAGTTCTTC. Amino acid sequence: CASSRQVTIEQFF.

This chain uses TRBV4-3 with TRBJ2-7, with 10 bases fitting TRBD2. The V and J ends lost 1 base and 4 bases, in that order; junction bases with no gene match: 7. The germline V gene has CDR1 LGHNA and CDR2 YSLEER. The CDR3 loop spans 16 amino acids. Here the CDR3 reads CASSQAVSSGRYEQYF. The CDR3 bases are TGCGCCAGCAGCCAAGCGGTTTCTAGCGGGAGATACGAGCAGTACTTC.

This clone was observed a few times. The chain employs TRBV7-3 and TRBJ1-1, with D perhaps TRBD1 (5 bases). This CDR3 has 13 residues. Germline V gene data show CDR1 as SGHTA and CDR2 as FQGTGA. The V gene lost 11 bases and the J gene lost 1 base, with 14 bases spanning the gap. The CDR3 loop reads CAGPGLANTEAFF. The CDR3 DNA is TGTGCCGGCCCGGGACTGGCGAACACTGAAGCTTTCTTT. The full variable domain, in which reference TRBV7-3 and TRBJ1-1 provide the parts outside the CDR3, is GAGVSQTPSNKVTEKGKYVELRCDPISGHTALYWYRQSLGQGPEFLIYFQGTGAADDSGLPNDRFFAVRPEGSVSTLKIQRTERGDSAVYLCAGPGLANTEAFFGQGTRLTVV.

This clone was seen once. This chain connects TRBV5-1 to TRBJ1-2; 9 bases are shared with TRBD1. Germline V gives CDR1 SGHRS, CDR2 YFSETQ. With V trimmed by 4 bases and J by 4 bases, 8 bases remained unmatched. The length of the CDR3 is 15 residues. CDR3 sequence reads: CASSPRTGDSYGYTF. In DNA, the CDR3 is TGCGCCAGCAGCCCCCGGACAGGGGATAGCTATGGCTACACCTTC.

The V call is TRBV6-5, the J call TRBJ2-7, with 7 bases identical to TRBD1. The CDR3 is made up of 14 amino acids. The V gene's germline CDR1 is MNHEY and CDR2 SVGAGI. With V trimmed by 4 bases and J by 3 bases, 6 bases remained unmatched. This CDR3 reads CASSLTGQYYEQYF. The CDR3 DNA reads TGTGCCAGCAGTTTAACGGGACAGTACTACGAGCAGTACTTC.

Comments on this clone: At one end the junction does not follow the germline gene, possibly because of a read error. The V call is TRBV19, the J call TRBJ2-2; D is unclear. This CDR3 contains 13 residues. CDR1 is LNHDA and CDR2 is SQIVND in the germline V gene (reference sequence). The CDR3 is CASSYWPPGELFF. The CDR3 nucleotides read TGTGCCAGTAGTTACTGGCCGCCCGGAGAGCTGTTTTTT. The variable domain in full, with the rest retrieved from reference TRBV19 and TRBJ2-2, is DGGITQSPKYLFRKEGQNVTLSCEQNLNHDAMYWYRQDPGQGLRLIYYSQIVNDFQKGDIAEGYSVSREKKESFPLTVTSAQKNPTAFYLCASSYWPPGELFFGEGSRLTVL.

This clone was observed once. V and J are TRBV7-8 and TRBJ1-4, with 7 nucleotides matching TRBD1. The trim removed 5 bases at V and 1 base at J, leaving 4 bases unmatched. Per germline, CDR1 SGHVS and CDR2 FQNEAQ. The CDR3 sequence is 15 residues long. The CDR3 nucleotides are TGTGCCAGCAGCCCCCGACAGGGAACTAATGAAAAACTGTTTTTT. It yields the protein CASSPRQGTNEKLFF.

V is TRBV11-2 and J is TRBJ2-3, with 7 nucleotides matching TRBD2. V was clipped by 6 bases and J by 0 bases; unmatched bases: 3. CDR1 and CDR2 (germline): SGHAT, FQNNGV. The CDR3 is 14 residues long. The chain's CDR3 is CASRSGGSTDTQYF. In nucleotides, the CDR3 is TGTGCCAGCAGGTCGGGAGGCAGCACAGATACGCAGTATTTT. Drawing the rest from reference TRBV11-2 and TRBJ2-3, the complete variable domain is EAGVAQSPRYKIIEKRQSVAFWCNPISGHATLYWYQQILGQGPKLLIQFQNNGVVDDSQLPKDRFSAERLKGVDSTLKIQPAKLEDSAVYLCASRSGGSTDTQYFGPGTRLTVL.

This clone was observed a handful of times. The chain joins TRBV7-9 to TRBJ1-2, with D maybe TRBD1 (6 bases). Trimming took 5 bases from V and 13 from J, leaving 26 bases between them. CDR3 length: 15 amino acids. CDR1 and CDR2 from the germline V gene are SEHNR and FQNEAQ (reference sequence). The CDR3 region is CASSELSSSRDKCTF. CDR3 nucleotides: TGTGCCAGCAGCGAACTTAGTTCCTCCAGGGACAAGTGCACCTTC.